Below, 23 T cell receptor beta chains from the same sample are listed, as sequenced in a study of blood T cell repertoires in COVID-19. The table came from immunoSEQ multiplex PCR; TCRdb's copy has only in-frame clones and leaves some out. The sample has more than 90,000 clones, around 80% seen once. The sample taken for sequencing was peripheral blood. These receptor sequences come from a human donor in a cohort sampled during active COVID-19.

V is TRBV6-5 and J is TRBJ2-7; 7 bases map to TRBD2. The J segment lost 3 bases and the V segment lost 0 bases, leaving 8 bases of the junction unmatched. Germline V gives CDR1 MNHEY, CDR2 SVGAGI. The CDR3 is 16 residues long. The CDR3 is CASSYSSGGSGYEQYF. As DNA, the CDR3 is TGTGCCAGCAGTTACTCGAGTGGCGGGAGTGGCTACGAGCAGTACTTC.

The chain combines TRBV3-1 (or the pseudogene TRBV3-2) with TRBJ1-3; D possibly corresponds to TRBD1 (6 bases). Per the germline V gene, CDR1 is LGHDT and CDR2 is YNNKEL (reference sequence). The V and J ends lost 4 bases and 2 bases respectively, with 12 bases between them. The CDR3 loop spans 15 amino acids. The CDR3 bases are TGTGCCAGCAGCCCGACAGGTACGACTGGAAACACCATATATTTT. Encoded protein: CASSPTGTTGNTIYF.

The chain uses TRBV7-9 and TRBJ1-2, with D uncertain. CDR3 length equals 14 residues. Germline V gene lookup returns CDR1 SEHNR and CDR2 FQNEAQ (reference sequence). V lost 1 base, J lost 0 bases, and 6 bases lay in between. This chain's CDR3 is CASSLVQSNYGYTF. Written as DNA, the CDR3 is TGTGCCAGCAGCTTAGTCCAGTCTAACTATGGCTACACCTTC. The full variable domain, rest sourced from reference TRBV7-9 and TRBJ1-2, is DTGVSQNPRHKITKRGQNVTFRCDPISEHNRLYWYRQTLGQGPEFLTYFQNEAQLEKSRLLSDRFSAERPKGSFSTLEIQRTEQGDSAMYLCASSLVQSNYGYTFGSGTRLTVV.

In DNA form, the CDR3 reads TGTGCCAGTAGTACGGAGGGTCTACCTAACTATGGCTACACCTTC. Its translation: CASSTEGLPNYGYTF. This chain links TRBV19 with TRBJ1-2; no clear D gene. This CDR3 contains 15 residues. With 4 bases removed from V and 0 bases from J, the gap between germline ends came to 12 bases. Germline CDR1 reads LNHDA; CDR2 reads SQIVND (reference sequence).

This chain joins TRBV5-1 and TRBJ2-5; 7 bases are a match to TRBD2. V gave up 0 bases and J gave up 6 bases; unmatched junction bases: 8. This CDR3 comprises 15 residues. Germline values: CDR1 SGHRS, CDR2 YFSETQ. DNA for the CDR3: TGCGCCAGCAGCTTGGACGCGGGGGTTATACAGACCCAGTACTTC. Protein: CASSLDAGVIQTQYF.

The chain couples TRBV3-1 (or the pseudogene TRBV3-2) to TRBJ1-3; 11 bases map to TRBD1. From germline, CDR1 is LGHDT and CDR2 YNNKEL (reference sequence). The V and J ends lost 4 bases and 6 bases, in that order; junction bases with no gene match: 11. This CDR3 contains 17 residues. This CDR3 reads CASSPTSGTGGENTIYF. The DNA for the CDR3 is TGTGCCAGCAGCCCGACATCCGGGACAGGGGGAGAAAACACCATATATTTT.

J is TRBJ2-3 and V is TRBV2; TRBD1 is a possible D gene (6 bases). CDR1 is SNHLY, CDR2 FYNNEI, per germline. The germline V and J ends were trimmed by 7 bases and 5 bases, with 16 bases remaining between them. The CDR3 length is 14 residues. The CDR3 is CASTQRGSGDTQYF. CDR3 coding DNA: TGTGCCAGCACCCAAAGGGGGTCGGGAGATACGCAGTATTTT.

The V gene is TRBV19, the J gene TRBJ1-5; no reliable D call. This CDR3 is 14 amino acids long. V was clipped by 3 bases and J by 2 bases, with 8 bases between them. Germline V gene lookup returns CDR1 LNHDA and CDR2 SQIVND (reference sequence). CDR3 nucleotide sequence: TGTGCCAGTAGTATGTTAGAACGCAATCAGCCCCAGCATTTT. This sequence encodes CASSMLERNQPQHF.

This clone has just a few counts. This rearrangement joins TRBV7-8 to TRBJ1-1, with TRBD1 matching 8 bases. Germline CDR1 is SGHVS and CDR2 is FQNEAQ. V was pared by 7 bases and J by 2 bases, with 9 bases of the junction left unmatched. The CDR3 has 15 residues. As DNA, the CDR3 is TGTGCCAGCAATCCGAGGGGGACAGGTAACACTGAAGCTTTCTTT. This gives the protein CASNPRGTGNTEAFF. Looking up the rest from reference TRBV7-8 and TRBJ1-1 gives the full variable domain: GAGVSQSPRYKVAKRGQDVALRCDPISGHVSLFWYQQALGQGPEFLTYFQNEAQLDKSGLPSDRFFAERPEGSVSTLKIQRTQQEDSAVYLCASNPRGTGNTEAFFGQGTRLTVV.

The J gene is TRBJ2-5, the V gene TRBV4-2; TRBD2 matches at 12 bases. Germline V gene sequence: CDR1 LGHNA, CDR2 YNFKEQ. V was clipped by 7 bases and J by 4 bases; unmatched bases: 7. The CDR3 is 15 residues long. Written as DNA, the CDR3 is TGTGCCAGCAACGGACTAGCGGGATCCTCAGAGACCCAGTACTTC. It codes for CASNGLAGSSETQYF.

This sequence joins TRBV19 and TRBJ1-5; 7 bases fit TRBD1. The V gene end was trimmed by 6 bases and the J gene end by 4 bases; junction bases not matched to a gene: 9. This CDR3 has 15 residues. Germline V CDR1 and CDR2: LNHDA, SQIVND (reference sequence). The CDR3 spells CASRGTALGNQPQHF. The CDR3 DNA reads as TGTGCCAGTAGGGGGACAGCGCTGGGTAATCAGCCCCAGCATTTT. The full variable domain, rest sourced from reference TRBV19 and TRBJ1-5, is DGGITQSPKYLFRKEGQNVTLSCEQNLNHDAMYWYRQDPGQGLRLIYYSQIVNDFQKGDIAEGYSVSREKKESFPLTVTSAQKNPTAFYLCASRGTALGNQPQHFGDGTRLSIL.

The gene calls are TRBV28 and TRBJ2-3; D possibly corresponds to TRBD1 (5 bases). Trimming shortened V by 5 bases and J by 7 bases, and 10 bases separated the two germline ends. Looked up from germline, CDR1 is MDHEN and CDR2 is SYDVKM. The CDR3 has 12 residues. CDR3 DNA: TGTGCCAGCAGTATCCAGGGAAATACGCAGTATTTT. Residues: CASSIQGNTQYF. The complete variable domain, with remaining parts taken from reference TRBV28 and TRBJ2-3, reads DVKVTQSSRYLVKRTGEKVFLECVQDMDHENMFWYRQDPGLGLRLIYFSYDVKMKEKGDIPEGYSVSREKKERFSLILESASTNQTSMYLCASSIQGNTQYFGPGTRLTVL.

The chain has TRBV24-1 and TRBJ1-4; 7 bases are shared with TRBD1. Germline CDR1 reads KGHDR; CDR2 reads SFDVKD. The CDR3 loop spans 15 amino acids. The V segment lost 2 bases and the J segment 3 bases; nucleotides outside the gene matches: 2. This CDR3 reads CATSDSGTANEKLFF. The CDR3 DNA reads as TGTGCCACCAGTGATTCCGGGACAGCTAATGAAAAACTGTTTTTT.

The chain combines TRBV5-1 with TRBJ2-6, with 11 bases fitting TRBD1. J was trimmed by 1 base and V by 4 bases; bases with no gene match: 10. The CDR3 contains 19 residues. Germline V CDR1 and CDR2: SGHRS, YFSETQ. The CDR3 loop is CASSPGTGGGFSGANVLTF. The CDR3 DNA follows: TGCGCCAGCAGCCCAGGGACAGGGGGAGGTTTTTCTGGGGCCAACGTCCTGACTTTC.

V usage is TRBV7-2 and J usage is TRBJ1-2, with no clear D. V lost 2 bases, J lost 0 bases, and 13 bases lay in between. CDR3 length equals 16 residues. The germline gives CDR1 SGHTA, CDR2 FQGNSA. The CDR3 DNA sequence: TGTGCCAGCAGCTTAAGTCACACGGGTACTAACTATGGCTACACCTTC. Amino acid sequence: CASSLSHTGTNYGYTF.

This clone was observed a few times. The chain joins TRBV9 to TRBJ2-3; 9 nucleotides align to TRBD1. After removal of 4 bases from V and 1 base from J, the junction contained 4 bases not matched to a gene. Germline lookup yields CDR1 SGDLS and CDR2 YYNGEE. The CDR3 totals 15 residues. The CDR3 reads CASSPRTGGTDTQYF. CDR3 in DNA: TGTGCCAGCAGCCCTAGGACAGGGGGCACAGATACGCAGTATTTT. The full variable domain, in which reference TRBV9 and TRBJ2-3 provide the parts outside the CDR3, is DSGVTQTPKHLITATGQRVTLRCSPRSGDLSVYWYQQSLDQGLQFLIQYYNGEERAKGNILERFSAQQFPDLHSELNLSSLELGDSALYFCASSPRTGGTDTQYFGPGTRLTVL.

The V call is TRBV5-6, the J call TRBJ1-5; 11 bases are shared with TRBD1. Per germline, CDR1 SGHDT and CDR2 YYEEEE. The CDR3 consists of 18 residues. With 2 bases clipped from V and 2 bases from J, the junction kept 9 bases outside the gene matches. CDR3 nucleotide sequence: TGTGCCAGCAGCTTAGGGGGACAGGGGGTATTAGGCAATCAGCCCCAGCATTTT. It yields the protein CASSLGGQGVLGNQPQHF.

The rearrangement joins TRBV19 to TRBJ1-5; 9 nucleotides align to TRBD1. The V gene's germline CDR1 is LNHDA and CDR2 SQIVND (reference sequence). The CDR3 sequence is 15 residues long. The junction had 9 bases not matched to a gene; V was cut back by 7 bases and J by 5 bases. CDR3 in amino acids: CASTLGQGSYQPQHF. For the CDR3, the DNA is TGTGCCAGTACCTTGGGACAGGGAAGCTATCAGCCCCAGCATTTT.

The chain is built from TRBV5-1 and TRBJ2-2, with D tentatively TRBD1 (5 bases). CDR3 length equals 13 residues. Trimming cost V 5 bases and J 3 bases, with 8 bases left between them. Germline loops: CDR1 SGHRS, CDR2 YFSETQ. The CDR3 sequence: CASSRQYTGELFF. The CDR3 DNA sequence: TGCGCCAGCAGTCGACAGTACACCGGGGAGCTGTTTTTT.

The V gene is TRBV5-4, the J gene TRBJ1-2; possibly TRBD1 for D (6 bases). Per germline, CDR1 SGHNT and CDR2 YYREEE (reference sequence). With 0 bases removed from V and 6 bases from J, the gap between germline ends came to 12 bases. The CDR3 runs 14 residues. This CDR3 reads CASSLGRGNDGYTF. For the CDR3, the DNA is TGTGCCAGCAGCTTGGGCAGGGGAAATGATGGCTACACCTTC. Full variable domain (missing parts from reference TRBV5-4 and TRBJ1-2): ETGVTQSPTHLIKTRGQQVTLRCSSQSGHNTVSWYQQALGQGPQFIFQYYREEENGRGNFPPRFSGLQFPNYSSELNVNALELDDSALYLCASSLGRGNDGYTFGSGTRLTVV.

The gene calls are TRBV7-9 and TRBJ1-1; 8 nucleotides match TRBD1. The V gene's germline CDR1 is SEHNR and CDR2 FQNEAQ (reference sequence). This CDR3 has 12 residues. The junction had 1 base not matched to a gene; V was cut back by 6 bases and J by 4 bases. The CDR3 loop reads CASRTGGTEAFF. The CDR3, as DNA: TGTGCCAGCAGAACAGGGGGCACTGAAGCTTTCTTT.

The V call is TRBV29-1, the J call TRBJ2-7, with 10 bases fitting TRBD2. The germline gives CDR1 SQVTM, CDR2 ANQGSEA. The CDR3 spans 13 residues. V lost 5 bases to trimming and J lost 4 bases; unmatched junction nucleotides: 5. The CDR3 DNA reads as TGCAGCGTTCCGAAGACTAGCGGGTACGAGCAGTACTTC. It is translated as CSVPKTSGYEQYF.

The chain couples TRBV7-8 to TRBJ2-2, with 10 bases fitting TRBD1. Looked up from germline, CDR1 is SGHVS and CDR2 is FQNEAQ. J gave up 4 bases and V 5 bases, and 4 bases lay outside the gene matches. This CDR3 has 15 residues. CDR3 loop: CASSLWTGGTGELFF. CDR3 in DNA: TGTGCCAGCAGCCTATGGACAGGGGGCACCGGGGAGCTGTTTTTT.